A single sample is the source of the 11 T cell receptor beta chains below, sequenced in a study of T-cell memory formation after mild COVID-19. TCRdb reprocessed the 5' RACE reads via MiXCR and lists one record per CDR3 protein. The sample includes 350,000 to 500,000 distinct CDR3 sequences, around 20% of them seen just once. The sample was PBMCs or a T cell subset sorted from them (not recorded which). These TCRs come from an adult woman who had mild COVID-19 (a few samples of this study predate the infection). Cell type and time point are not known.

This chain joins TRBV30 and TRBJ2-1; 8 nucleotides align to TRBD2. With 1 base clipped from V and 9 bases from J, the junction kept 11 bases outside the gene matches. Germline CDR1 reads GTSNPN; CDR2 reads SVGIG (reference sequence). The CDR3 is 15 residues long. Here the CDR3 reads CAWSGLAGMFSEQFF. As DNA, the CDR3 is TGTGCCTGGAGTGGATTAGCGGGGATGTTTAGTGAGCAGTTCTTC.

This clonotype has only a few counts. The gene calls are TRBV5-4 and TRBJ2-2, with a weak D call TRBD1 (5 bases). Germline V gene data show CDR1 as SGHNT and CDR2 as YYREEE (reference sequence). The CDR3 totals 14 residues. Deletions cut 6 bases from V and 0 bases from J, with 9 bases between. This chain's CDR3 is CASIDRTNTGELFF. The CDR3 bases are TGTGCCAGCATAGACAGAACGAACACCGGGGAGCTGTTTTTT.

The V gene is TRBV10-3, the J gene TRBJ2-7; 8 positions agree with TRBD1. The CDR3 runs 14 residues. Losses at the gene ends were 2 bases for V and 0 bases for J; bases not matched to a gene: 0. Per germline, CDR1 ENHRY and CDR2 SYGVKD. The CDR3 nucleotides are TGTGCCATCAGTGAGGACAGGGGCTCCTACGAGCAGTACTTC. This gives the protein CAISEDRGSYEQYF.

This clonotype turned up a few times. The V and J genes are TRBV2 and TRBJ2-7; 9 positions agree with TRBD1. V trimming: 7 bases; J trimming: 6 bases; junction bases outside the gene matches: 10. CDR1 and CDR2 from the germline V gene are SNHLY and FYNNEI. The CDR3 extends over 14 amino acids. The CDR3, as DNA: TGTGCCAGCACCCCAGGGGACAGGGAGGTCGAGCAGTACTTC. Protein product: CASTPGDREVEQYF.

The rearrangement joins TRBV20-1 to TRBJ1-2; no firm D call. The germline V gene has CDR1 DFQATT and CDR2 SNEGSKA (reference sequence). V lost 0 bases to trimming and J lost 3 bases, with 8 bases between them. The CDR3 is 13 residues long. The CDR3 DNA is TGCAGTGCTAGAGACAACCGCTACTATGGCTACACCTTC. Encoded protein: CSARDNRYYGYTF.

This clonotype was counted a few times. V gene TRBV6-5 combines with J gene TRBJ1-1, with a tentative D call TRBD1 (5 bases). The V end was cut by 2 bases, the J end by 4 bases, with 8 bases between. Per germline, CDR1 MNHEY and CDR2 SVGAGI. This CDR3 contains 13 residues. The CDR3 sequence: CASSYVGGTEAFF. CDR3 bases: TGTGCCAGCAGTTACGTCGGGGGCACTGAAGCTTTCTTT.

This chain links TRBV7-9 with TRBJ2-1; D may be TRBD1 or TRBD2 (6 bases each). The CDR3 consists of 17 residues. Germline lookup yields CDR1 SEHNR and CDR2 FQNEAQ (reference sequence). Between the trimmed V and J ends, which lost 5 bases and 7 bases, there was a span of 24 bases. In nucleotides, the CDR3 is TGTGCCAGCAGCCCTCCCGGTGGGGGGCTCCCGGTAAATGAGCAGTTCTTC. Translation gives CASSPPGGGLPVNEQFF.

The CDR3 protein is CASTREGWYGYTF. CDR3 DNA sequence: TGTGCCAGCACGAGGGAGGGGTGGTATGGCTACACCTTC. J is TRBJ1-2 and V is TRBV12-3 or TRBV12-4; D might be TRBD1 (5 bases). Trimming took 7 bases from V and 5 from J, leaving 14 bases between them. This CDR3 region has 13 residues.

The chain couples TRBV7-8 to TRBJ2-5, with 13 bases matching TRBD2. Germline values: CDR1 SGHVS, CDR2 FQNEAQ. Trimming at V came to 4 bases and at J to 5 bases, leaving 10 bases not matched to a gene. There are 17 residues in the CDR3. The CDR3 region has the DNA TGTGCCAGCAGCTCCCGAAGACTAGCGGGAGGCTTGGAGACCCAGTACTTC. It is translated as CASSSRRLAGGLETQYF.

CDR3 sequence: CASKGGWDTDEQFF. DNA for the CDR3: TGTGCCAGCAAGGGAGGCTGGGATACAGATGAGCAGTTCTTC. The chain has TRBV5-8 and TRBJ2-1; weak D call: TRBD2 (6 bases). Germline V gene data show CDR1 as SGHTS and CDR2 as YDEGEE. CDR3 length: 14 amino acids. V lost 6 bases, J lost 8 bases, and 18 bases lay in between.

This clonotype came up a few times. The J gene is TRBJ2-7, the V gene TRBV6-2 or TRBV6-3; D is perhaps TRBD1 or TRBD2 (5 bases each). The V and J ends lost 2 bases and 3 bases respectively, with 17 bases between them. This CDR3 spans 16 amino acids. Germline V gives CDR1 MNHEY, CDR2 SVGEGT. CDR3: CASSYPDSRAGYEQYF. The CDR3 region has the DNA TGTGCCAGCAGTTACCCGGACTCCAGGGCGGGCTACGAGCAGTACTTC.